A selection of T cell receptor beta chains follows, all from one sample in a study of blood T cell repertoires in COVID-19. Data came from immunoSEQ multiplex PCR; TCRdb stores just in-frame clones and leaves some out. Of 55,000 to 80,000 clones detected, roughly four fifths appear once; the ten largest clones hold about 0.87%. Sample: peripheral blood. Source of these receptors: a woman in her seventies with acute or convalescent COVID-19. Each CDR3 is given with its conserved first and last residue. The D gene is left open where the match is weak. Clone size is shown for a subset of rows, as once, few, many or a class of expanded clone.

j_call clone_size d_call v_call cdr3_aa cdr3_nt
TRBJ2-1 . . TRBV18 CASSQGSREIDEQFF TGTGCCAGCTCTCAGGGCTCACGGGAGATCGATGAGCAGTTCTTC
TRBJ1-6 . . TRBV7-8 CASSLARQGNSPLHF TGTGCCAGCAGCTTAGCGAGGCAGGGTAATTCACCCCTCCACTTT
TRBJ2-7 . . TRBV30 CAWSEGLGAYEQYF TGTGCCTGGAGCGAAGGGTTAGGGGCCTACGAGCAGTACTTC
TRBJ2-3 . TRBD2 TRBV4-1 CASSKSPPQASGVQDTQYF TGCGCCAGCAGCAAGTCCCCCCCACAAGCTAGCGGGGTCCAAGATACGCAGTATTTT
TRBJ2-3 . . TRBV30 CAWRPPGLQQDFSTDTQYF TGTGCCTGGAGGCCCCCGGGACTCCAACAAGACTTTAGCACAGATACGCAGTATTTT
TRBJ2-3 once . TRBV28 CASSLGQGGHPDTQYF TGTGCCAGCAGTTTGGGGCAGGGTGGTCACCCAGATACGCAGTATTTT
TRBJ2-7 . . TRBV30 CAWTDSAYEQYF TGTGCCTGGACTGACAGCGCCTACGAGCAGTACTTC
TRBJ1-2 . . TRBV19 CASNQPGGPPDNYGYTF TGTGCCAGTAACCAACCGGGGGGGCCCCCTGACAACTATGGCTACACCTTC
TRBJ1-2 . . TRBV14 CASSPGGYGYTF TGTGCCAGCAGCCCAGGAGGGTATGGCTACACCTTC
TRBJ1-2 few . TRBV5-3 CARSLLRGSYGYTF TGTGCCAGAAGCTTGTTACGGGGGTCCTATGGCTACACCTTC
TRBJ1-3 few . TRBV5-1 CASSSVSSGNTIYF TGCGCCAGCAGCTCGGTTTCCTCTGGAAACACCATATATTTT
TRBJ1-5 few . TRBV19 CASSPSPVQPQHF TGTGCCAGTAGTCCCTCTCCTGTACAGCCCCAGCATTTT
TRBJ1-5 . . TRBV19 CASTLGEGSNQPQHF TGTGCCAGTACTCTGGGGGAGGGGAGCAATCAGCCCCAGCATTTT
TRBJ1-1 . . TRBV20-1 CSAPRNTEAFF TGCAGTGCTCCTCGGAACACTGAAGCTTTCTTT
TRBJ2-7 . . TRBV19 CASSEQGRIDYEQYF TGTGCCAGTAGTGAACAGGGACGGATCGACTACGAGCAGTACTTC
TRBJ2-5 . TRBD1 TRBV7-9 CASRPTGGGGETQYF TGTGCCAGCAGACCGACAGGGGGCGGAGGAGAGACCCAGTACTTC
TRBJ1-1 . . TRBV29-1 CSVKGTMNTEAFF TGCAGCGTCAAAGGGACAATGAACACTGAAGCTTTCTTT
TRBJ1-6 . TRBD1 TRBV4-3 CASSQYLPGQGISPLHF TGCGCCAGCAGCCAGTACCTACCGGGACAGGGGATTTCACCCCTCCACTTT
TRBJ2-2 many TRBD2 TRBV19 CASSISSGSAGELFF TGTGCCAGTAGTATTTCTAGCGGGAGTGCCGGGGAGCTGTTTTTT
TRBJ2-3 . . TRBV7-9 CASKMTSDTQYF TGTGCCAGCAAAATGACTTCAGATACGCAGTATTTT
TRBJ1-3 . . TRBV10-3 CAITPSGNTIYF TGTGCCATCACCCCGTCGGGAAACACCATATATTTT
TRBJ1-5 . . TRBV6-5 CASSFNLRQPQHF TGTGCCAGCAGTTTTAATCTACGGCAGCCCCAGCATTTT
TRBJ2-2 . TRBD1 TRBV4-3 CASSQARTGNTGELFF TGCGCCAGCAGCCAAGCTAGGACAGGGAACACCGGGGAGCTGTTTTTT
TRBJ2-1 . TRBD2 TRBV29-1 CSVVFNGGGPDNEQFF TGCAGCGTCGTCTTTAACGGGGGGGGCCCGGACAATGAGCAGTTCTTC
TRBJ2-1 . . TRBV21-1 CASSKWFSGGGYNEQFF TGTGCCAGCAGCAAATGGTTCTCCGGCGGGGGCTACAATGAGCAGTTCTTC
TRBJ1-2 . . TRBV3-1/TRBV3-2 CASSFVRDYGYTF TGTGCCAGCAGCTTCGTCAGGGACTATGGCTACACCTTC
TRBJ2-1 few . TRBV3-1/TRBV3-2 CASRNTVGVAGSSYNEQFF TGTGCCAGCAGAAATACTGTGGGGGTTGCGGGGAGCTCCTACAATGAGCAGTTCTTC
TRBJ2-5 . TRBD1 TRBV10-3 CASRDRGSNSEETQYF TGTGCCAGCCGGGACAGGGGGTCCAATTCGGAAGAGACCCAGTACTTC
TRBJ2-2 . . TRBV4-1 CASSQDLGAAGTGELFF TGCGCCAGCAGCCAAGATTTAGGAGCGGCGGGTACCGGGGAGCTGTTTTTT
TRBJ2-2 few TRBD2 TRBV9 CASSLGSGRDPNTGELFF TGTGCCAGCAGCCTTGGCAGCGGGAGGGACCCGAACACCGGGGAGCTGTTTTTT
TRBJ1-2 . . TRBV30 CAWSVGKGVSYTF TGTGCCTGGAGTGTGGGGAAGGGGGTGAGCTACACCTTC
TRBJ2-1 once . TRBV19 CASRQDKYNEQFF TGTGCCAGTAGACAGGACAAATACAATGAGCAGTTCTTC
TRBJ1-3 . . TRBV2 CASRGGLLSGNTIYF TGTGCCAGCAGAGGAGGGCTCCTCTCGGGAAACACCATATATTTT
TRBJ2-3 . . TRBV5-1 CASSLKLSSTDTQYF TGCGCCAGCAGCTTGAAACTCTCTAGCACAGATACGCAGTATTTT
TRBJ1-4 once . TRBV11-2 CASSLMIGFGMQLFF TGTGCCAGCAGCTTGATGATCGGGTTTGGTATGCAGCTGTTTTTT
TRBJ1-3 few . TRBV6-5 CAALGGPISGNTIYF TGTGCCGCCTTGGGGGGGCCGATCTCTGGAAACACCATATATTTT
TRBJ1-6 . . TRBV6-5 CASSPWGGGDSPLHF TGTGCCAGCAGTCCGTGGGGCGGGGGAGATTCACCCCTCCACTTT
TRBJ1-2 . TRBD1 TRBV6-2/TRBV6-3 CASSPPGTVYGYTF TGTGCCAGCAGTCCCCCGGGGACAGTCTATGGCTACACCTTC
TRBJ1-5 . . TRBV28 CASSLRLANQPQHF TGTGCCAGCAGTTTACGACTCGCCAATCAGCCCCAGCATTTT
TRBJ1-1 . . TRBV7-9 CASSFPGTEAFF TGTGCCAGCAGCTTCCCCGGCACTGAAGCTTTCTTT
TRBJ1-1 . TRBD1 TRBV2 CASRGQGVTEAFF TGTGCCAGCAGGGGACAGGGCGTCACTGAAGCTTTCTTT
TRBJ2-1 . TRBD1 TRBV6-6 CASSYSRQGGNEQFF TGTGCCAGCAGTTACTCGAGACAGGGTGGCAATGAGCAGTTCTTC
TRBJ1-5 few . TRBV19 CASSIADKGWQPQHF TGTGCCAGTAGTATAGCCGACAAGGGGTGGCAGCCCCAGCATTTT
TRBJ2-1 . . TRBV5-1 CASSLGDSSYNEQFF TGCGCCAGCAGCTTAGGCGACAGCTCCTACAATGAGCAGTTCTTC
TRBJ2-3 . . TRBV19 CASSSARVSTDTQYF TGTGCCAGTAGTAGCGCCAGGGTTAGCACAGATACGCAGTATTTT
TRBJ2-4 . . TRBV2 CASSDGYDLIQYF TGTGCCAGCAGTGACGGGTACGACCTCATTCAGTACTTC
TRBJ2-5 . TRBD1 TRBV18 CASSPSGTGKETQYF TGTGCCAGCTCACCAAGCGGGACAGGGAAAGAGACCCAGTACTTC
TRBJ1-2 . TRBD1 TRBV5-6 CASSLGMDRPYGYTF TGTGCCAGCAGCTTGGGCATGGACAGGCCATATGGCTACACCTTC
TRBJ2-7 . TRBD2 TRBV10-3 CAISDSGAGGYEQYF TGTGCCATCAGTGACTCTGGGGCGGGGGGGTACGAGCAGTACTTC
TRBJ2-1 . TRBD1 TRBV27 CASSFFSGQGRNEQFF TGTGCCAGCAGTTTTTTTAGTGGACAGGGGCGCAATGAGCAGTTCTTC
TRBJ2-3 few TRBD2 TRBV7-2 CASSLNAAGGTDTQYF TGTGCCAGCAGCCTCAACGCGGCGGGGGGCACAGATACGCAGTATTTT
TRBJ1-4 . TRBD1 TRBV7-2 CASSLYRGHEKLFF TGTGCCAGCAGCTTATACAGGGGGCACGAAAAACTGTTTTTT
TRBJ2-7 . TRBD1 TRBV4-1 CASSHGTGGRYEQYF TGCGCCAGCAGCCATGGAACAGGGGGTAGGTACGAGCAGTACTTC